This TCR beta chain stems from a study of T cell responses to AZD1222 COVID-19 vaccine. Study-wide results and caveats: CD4 TCRs covered the whole spike, strongest at regions 160-218 and 743-854.

This table comes from immunoSEQ multiplex PCR, and its TCRdb copy is limited to in-frame clones, with some not included. The sample includes some 80,000 clones, around 80% of them seen just once. As regards this clone: The antigen remains undetermined.

Trimming left V 10 bases short and J 7 bases short, with 14 bases between. The CDR3 totals 13 residues. Looked up from germline, CDR1 is MNHEY and CDR2 is SVGAGI. This sequence originates from an adult who received the MenACWY meningococcal vaccine as a control. The chain couples TRBV6-5 to TRBJ1-6; D not resolved. The sequenced sample was peripheral blood, obtained 28 days after the second dose of the MenACWY control vaccine. The CDR3 loop is CATWPGGNSPLHF. CDR3 in DNA: TGTGCCACCTGGCCCGGCGGCAATTCACCCCTCCACTTT.